Detailed here is one T cell receptor beta chain. This receptor's antigen is unknown. No base qualities exist here, and no much larger clone lies one base off it. The CDR3 has 17 amino acids, counting the end cysteine and phenylalanine. Of all the DNA, just the CDR3 is kept, 51 bases in frame from base 1. The germline V gene gives CDR1 as MGHRA and CDR2 as YSYEKL. The junction shows trimming of 1 base on V and 4 bases on J, plus 19 bases between the germline ends. TCR cDNA was synthesized by 5'RACE template switching, through which a universal primer site and unique molecular identifiers were introduced. Priming for cDNA synthesis came from both the TCR alpha and TCR beta constant segments. Library amplification used two PCR steps, and the second PCR step added sample barcodes and sequencing adapters. Sequencing of libraries was done on Illumina HiSeq 2500 (2x100 bp) or NovaSeq (2x150 bp). For the original study's pipeline: MIGEC handled demultiplexing of reads and collapsing into UMI consensus sequences, while MiXCR performed V(D)J alignment. Clonotypes responding to the vaccine were identified with edgeR on replicate PBMC samples, with the criteria of FDR below 0.01 and a log2 fold change above 5 up to day 15. Each bulk clonotype was labeled CD4 or CD8 based on which sequenced repertoire, CD4 or CD8, contained the clonotype at higher abundance. TCRdb ran its own pipeline on the public reads, namely fastp trimming at Q25 and MiXCR clone calling, and kept in-frame beta chains. Identical CDR3 protein sequences are pooled into one entry, listed with their most common genes and DNA. TCRdb, rather than the study authors, made the V and J calls. This sample holds around 230,000 distinct CDR3 sequences; approximately 6.7% were observed only once. Of the sample, roughly 1% is held by the ten largest clones.

These data are taken from a study of T cells after yellow fever vaccination (dated by TCRdb to the late 2010s). About the investigation overall: Libraries from fractions with low cell numbers were prepared with the SMART-Seq v4 Ultra Low Input RNA kit. To follow T-cell clones before and after primary and booster YFV17D yellow fever vaccination, bulk TCR alpha and beta repertoires were sequenced over time. Two healthy male donors, one aged 18 to 29 and one aged 30 to 40 years, were included in the cohort. Blood samples were taken at several timepoints before and after primary and secondary immunization, and bulk PBMC replicates and cell subsets were isolated.

Read against the paper, the sample's treatment or condition label means: live attenuated yellow fever vaccine strain. A standard Ficoll-Paque protocol was used to isolate PBMCs from peripheral blood. Dynabeads CD4 and CD8 positive selection kits were used to isolate CD4 and CD8 T-cell fractions. RNA was extracted with TriZol from bulk PBMCs, CD4 and CD8 fractions, and dextramer-positive and dextramer-negative fractions. Results the study describes overall, beyond this receptor: Compared with the primary T-cell response, the secondary T-cell response was weaker but faster, peaking on day 5 rather than day 15. A small fraction of clonotypes appeared in both the CD4 and CD8 compartments, likely as a result of convergent recombination. Because the study included only a couple of donors, the extent to which the findings can be generalized is limited. Computational filtering was needed because FACS-sorted repertoires could contain abundant contaminating clonotypes from the bulk population. Most clones expanded after primary vaccination were re-detected after the booster (almost 98% of CD4 and 88% of CD8), suggesting broad memory maintenance.

The sample was CD4+ T cells sorted from PBMCs, taken on the day of the yellow fever booster vaccination. The receptor's source is a young man who received the YFV17D yellow fever vaccine. The sequence is built from TRBV4-1 and TRBJ1-1; no D segment can be confidently identified. The CDR3 in this case is CASSQGAAMRRSTEAFF. The DNA reads as follows: TGCGCCAGCAGCCAAGGGGCAGCCATGAGGCGAAGCACTGAAGCTTTCTTT.